This TCR beta chain appears in the sequencing data of a study of T-cell memory formation after mild COVID-19. Study-wide results and limits: The SARS-CoV-2 specificity of second-wave clones reaching peak at day 37 remained unverified. The study detected some responding clones in pre-infection memory, suggesting cross-reactive memory joined. CD4+ contracting clones lay mainly in CM and EM, CD8+ ones in EMRA. Clones shrinking from day 15 to 85 showed even CD4/CD8 mixes; later expanders tilted CD4+.

V lost 0 bases and J 5 bases, leaving 9 bases between the germline ends. Germline CDR1 SGHRS, CDR2 YFSETQ. There are 13 residues in the CDR3. Each CDR3 protein gets one entry after TCRdb re-called the 5' RACE reads with MiXCR. Among roughly 14,000 distinct CDR3 sequences listed, about 20% were seen once. This clonotype came up once. Its antigen is as yet unknown. The sequenced sample consisted of PBMCs or a T cell subset sorted from them (not recorded which). J is TRBJ2-7 and V is TRBV5-1, with unresolved D. This clonotype was sampled from a man between 18 and 29 years old who had mild COVID-19 (a few samples of this study predate the infection). Cell type and time point are not known. The CDR3 sequence: CASSLAPGDEQYF. Here the CDR3 DNA reads TGCGCCAGCAGCTTGGCCCCCGGCGACGAGCAGTACTTC.